The 21 T cell receptor beta chains given below trace back to one sample, sequenced in a study of T cell responses to AZD1222 COVID-19 vaccine. Assay: immunoSEQ multiplex PCR; the TCRdb copy retains only in-frame clones and omits some. The sample shows some 190,000 clones, around 90% of them seen only once. Sequencing used peripheral blood, obtained 28 days after the second AZD1222 dose. The receptor source for this set is an adult who received the AZD1222 COVID-19 vaccine.

J is TRBJ1-1 and V is TRBV29-1; D is undetermined. The germline gives CDR1 SQVTM, CDR2 ANQGSEA. The CDR3 has 12 amino acids. V was clipped by 6 bases and J by 1 base, with 9 bases between them. Written as DNA, the CDR3 is TGCAGCGTCACTCGGAGGAACACTGAAGCTTTCTTT. As protein: CSVTRRNTEAFF.

The rearrangement links TRBV4-2 to TRBJ1-1, with TRBD1 as a possible D gene (6 bases). V lost 4 bases, J lost 7 bases, and 19 bases lay in between. The CDR3 is 15 residues long. Germline V lookup: CDR1 LGHNA, CDR2 YNFKEQ. CDR3: CASSPAEGGYGEAFF. CDR3 nucleotide sequence: TGTGCCAGCAGCCCCGCCGAAGGGGGGTATGGTGAAGCTTTCTTT.

Worth noting for this clone: The sample contains more than one DNA sequence encoding this CDR3. The chain links TRBV5-1 to TRBJ1-2; 10 bases agree with TRBD1. Germline lookup yields CDR1 SGHRS and CDR2 YFSETQ. The CDR3 runs 15 residues. Trimming at V came to 4 bases and at J to 4 bases, leaving 7 bases not matched to a gene. In nucleotides, the CDR3 is TGCGCCAGCAGCCCGCCCGGACAGGGGGGCTATGGCTACACCTTC. Amino acid sequence: CASSPPGQGGYGYTF.

The CDR3 region has the DNA TGTGCCACCTCGGGGTTACAGGGGTTAAAGGAAAAACTGTTTTTT. It codes for CATSGLQGLKEKLFF. The chain carries TRBV19 and TRBJ1-4; TRBD1 agrees at 7 bases. This CDR3 contains 15 residues. Trimming took 10 bases from V and 8 from J; bases not matched to a gene: 16. Germline CDR1 reads LNHDA; CDR2 reads SQIVND (reference sequence). Full variable domain (rest looked up from reference TRBV19 and TRBJ1-4): DGGITQSPKYLFRKEGQNVTLSCEQNLNHDAMYWYRQDPGQGLRLIYYSQIVNDFQKGDIAEGYSVSREKKESFPLTVTSAQKNPTAFYLCATSGLQGLKEKLFFGSGTQLSVL.

This sequence joins TRBV28 and TRBJ2-7; 9 bases align to TRBD1. Germline loops: CDR1 MDHEN, CDR2 SYDVKM. The CDR3 is 15 residues long. Unmatched junction bases numbered 8, after V lost 5 bases and J lost 3 bases. Here the CDR3 reads CASSTNRGRFYEQYF. The CDR3 DNA sequence: TGTGCCAGCAGTACTAACAGGGGGCGCTTCTACGAGCAGTACTTC. Complete variable domain (other parts from reference TRBV28 and TRBJ2-7): DVKVTQSSRYLVKRTGEKVFLECVQDMDHENMFWYRQDPGLGLRLIYFSYDVKMKEKGDIPEGYSVSREKKERFSLILESASTNQTSMYLCASSTNRGRFYEQYFGPGTRLTVT.

This rearrangement joins TRBV7-8 to TRBJ2-7; D remains ambiguous. The V end lost 4 bases, the J end lost 0 bases, and 16 bases lay between the germline ends. CDR1 and CDR2 (germline): SGHVS, FQNEAQ. CDR3 length equals 16 residues. The CDR3 bases are TGTGCCAGCAGCTCCAACCCTGACGGCAGCTCCTACGAGCAGTACTTC. The encoded protein is CASSSNPDGSSYEQYF.

The CDR3 DNA is TGTGCCAGCAGCTTAGCCCGGCACCAGTCTGGAAACACCATATATTTT. It codes for CASSLARHQSGNTIYF. The chain employs TRBV7-6 and TRBJ1-3; D gene unclear. CDR3 length equals 16 residues. Germline CDR1 and CDR2: SGHVS and FNYEAQ. V gave up 0 bases and J gave up 1 base, with 10 bases separating them.

V gene TRBV27 combines with J gene TRBJ1-4; D might be TRBD1 (6 bases). Per germline, CDR1 MNHEY and CDR2 SMNVEV (reference sequence). Trimming took off 6 bases at V and 8 bases at J, with 16 bases between the two ends. The CDR3 covers 14 residues. This chain's CDR3 is CASRKGERGEKLFF. For the CDR3, the DNA is TGTGCCAGCAGAAAGGGGGAGAGGGGGGAAAAACTGTTTTTT.

This chain joins TRBV10-3 and TRBJ1-2, with a tentative D call TRBD1 (5 bases). The CDR3 length is 11 residues. In germline, CDR1 is ENHRY, CDR2 SYGVKD. V was trimmed by 8 bases and J by 10 bases, leaving 14 bases between them. The CDR3 DNA sequence: TGTGCCATCGGGGCGGCATCAGCCTACACCTTC. Amino acids: CAIGAASAYTF.

This chain joins TRBV6-1 and TRBJ2-7, with TRBD1 as a possible D gene (6 bases). Per the germline V gene, CDR1 is MNHNS and CDR2 is SASEGT. Trimming pared 1 base from V and 0 bases from J, leaving 13 bases between. The CDR3 consists of 16 residues. The CDR3 DNA sequence: TGTGCCAGCAGTGAAGGATGGTTGGACAGCTCCTACGAGCAGTACTTC. It codes for CASSEGWLDSSYEQYF.

CDR3 region: CASSLYDGDYGYTF. For the CDR3, the DNA is TGTGCCAGCAGCTTATATGACGGTGACTATGGCTACACCTTC. The V call is TRBV7-9, the J call TRBJ1-2; D uncertain. Germline-derived CDR1 and CDR2 are SEHNR and FQNEAQ (reference sequence). This CDR3 has 14 residues. V lost 2 bases, J lost 3 bases, and 10 bases lay in between.

J is TRBJ2-1 and V is TRBV28, with a tentative D call TRBD2 (6 bases). Germline V gives CDR1 MDHEN, CDR2 SYDVKM. CDR3 length: 17 amino acids. V was shortened by 7 bases and J by 5 bases, with 24 bases between the two germline ends. The CDR3 spells CASTNNRGKGLHNEQFF. The CDR3 bases are TGTGCCAGCACCAACAACCGGGGGAAGGGGTTGCACAATGAGCAGTTCTTC.

The J gene is TRBJ1-6, the V gene TRBV20-1; D unresolved. The CDR3 totals 18 residues. Germline assignment: CDR1 DFQATT and CDR2 SNEGSKA (reference sequence). The V and J ends lost 3 bases and 0 bases respectively, with 18 bases between them. Written as DNA, the CDR3 is TGCAGTGCTAGTGATTGGGGTCAGCGAATCTCCTATAATTCACCCCTCCACTTT. It translates to CSASDWGQRISYNSPLHF.

This clone has only one observation. This rearrangement joins TRBV27 to TRBJ1-2; D perhaps matches TRBD1 (5 bases). CDR1 and CDR2 (germline): MNHEY, SMNVEV (reference sequence). Trimming left V 4 bases short and J 8 bases short, with 20 bases between. This CDR3 contains 15 residues. CDR3 residues: CASSSYKGTYQGYTF. The CDR3 DNA sequence: TGTGCCAGCAGTTCGTATAAGGGGACGTATCAGGGCTACACCTTC.

CDR3 loop: CASSDTTGLSYEQYF. Here the CDR3 DNA reads TGTGCCAGCAGTGATACGACAGGGCTCTCCTACGAGCAGTACTTC. The chain combines TRBV25-1 with TRBJ2-7, with 7 bases lining up with TRBD1. V lost 3 bases and J lost 0; bases outside the gene matches: 5. This CDR3 comprises 15 residues. Germline CDR1 reads MGHDK; CDR2 reads SYGVNS.

The chain recombines TRBV24-1 with TRBJ2-7, with 10 bases identical to TRBD1. CDR1 is KGHDR, CDR2 SFDVKD, per germline. J lost 5 bases, V lost 2 bases, and 5 bases had no gene match. The CDR3 is 15 amino acids. The CDR3 spells CATSDSGTGDHEQYF. The CDR3, as DNA: TGTGCCACCAGTGATTCCGGGACAGGGGACCACGAGCAGTACTTC.

This chain joins TRBV5-1 and TRBJ2-7; D unresolved. Germline lookup yields CDR1 SGHRS and CDR2 YFSETQ. The CDR3 has 12 amino acids. V gave up 4 bases and J gave up 3 bases, with 8 bases separating them. CDR3 amino acids: CASSGTLYEQYF. In DNA form, the CDR3 reads TGCGCCAGCAGCGGCACCCTCTACGAGCAGTACTTC.

The sample holds one count of this clone. V gene TRBV7-9 combines with J gene TRBJ2-5; D unresolved. V was trimmed by 0 bases and J by 0 bases, leaving 8 bases between them. Germline V gene data show CDR1 as SEHNR and CDR2 as FQNEAQ (reference sequence). The CDR3 covers 15 residues. CDR3 coding DNA: TGTGCCAGCAGCTTAGCGTATACGTACCAAGAGACCCAGTACTTC. It translates to CASSLAYTYQETQYF.

The chain links TRBV27 to TRBJ2-1; tentatively, D is TRBD1 or TRBD2 (5 bases each). CDR1 and CDR2 (germline): MNHEY, SMNVEV (reference sequence). V gave up 4 bases and J gave up 8 bases, with 12 bases separating them. This CDR3 is 13 amino acids long. The DNA for the CDR3 is TGTGCCAGCAGTTGGGCTAGCAGGGATGAGCAGTTCTTC. Amino acid sequence: CASSWASRDEQFF.

The CDR3 region is CASRTGGAVTGELFF. The DNA of the CDR3 is TGTGCCAGCAGAACAGGGGGAGCGGTCACCGGGGAGCTGTTTTTT. The rearrangement links TRBV2 to TRBJ2-2; 8 bases agree with TRBD1. This CDR3 is built from 15 residues. The ends lost 6 bases at V and 4 bases at J; junction bases unmatched: 7. In germline, CDR1 is SNHLY, CDR2 FYNNEI. Supplemented by reference TRBV2 and TRBJ2-2, the full variable domain reads EPEVTQTPSHQVTQMGQEVILRCVPISNHLYFYWYRQILGQKVEFLVSFYNNEISEKSEIFDDQFSVERPDGSNFTLKIRSTKLEDSAMYFCASRTGGAVTGELFFGEGSRLTVL.

This chain links TRBV28 with TRBJ1-2, with D unresolved. Germline loops: CDR1 MDHEN, CDR2 SYDVKM. Trimming pared 2 bases from V and 7 bases from J, leaving 14 bases between. The CDR3 is 14 amino acids. CDR3 in amino acids: CASSLRVVNLGYTF. The CDR3 nucleotides are TGTGCCAGCAGTTTAAGGGTGGTCAACCTTGGCTACACCTTC.